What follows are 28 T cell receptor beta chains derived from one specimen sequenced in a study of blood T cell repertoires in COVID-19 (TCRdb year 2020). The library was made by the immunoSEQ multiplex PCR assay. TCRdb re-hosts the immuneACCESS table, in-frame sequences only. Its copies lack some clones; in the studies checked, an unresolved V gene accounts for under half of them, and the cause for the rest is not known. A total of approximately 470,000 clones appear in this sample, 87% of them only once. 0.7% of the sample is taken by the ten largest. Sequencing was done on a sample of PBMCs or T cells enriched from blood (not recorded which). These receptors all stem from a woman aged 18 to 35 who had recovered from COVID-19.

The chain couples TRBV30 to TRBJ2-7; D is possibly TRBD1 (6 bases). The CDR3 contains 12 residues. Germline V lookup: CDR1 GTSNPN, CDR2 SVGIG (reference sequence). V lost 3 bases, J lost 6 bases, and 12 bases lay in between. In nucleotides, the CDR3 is TGTGCCTGGAGCCAGCAAGGGGGCGAGCAGTACTTC. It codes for CAWSQQGGEQYF.

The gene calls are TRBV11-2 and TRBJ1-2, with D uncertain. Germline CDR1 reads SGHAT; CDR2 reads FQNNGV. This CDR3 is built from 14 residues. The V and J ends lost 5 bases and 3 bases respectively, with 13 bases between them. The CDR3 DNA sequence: TGTGCCAGCAGCCCAGCGGGGTTTGACTATGGCTACACCTTC. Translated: CASSPAGFDYGYTF.

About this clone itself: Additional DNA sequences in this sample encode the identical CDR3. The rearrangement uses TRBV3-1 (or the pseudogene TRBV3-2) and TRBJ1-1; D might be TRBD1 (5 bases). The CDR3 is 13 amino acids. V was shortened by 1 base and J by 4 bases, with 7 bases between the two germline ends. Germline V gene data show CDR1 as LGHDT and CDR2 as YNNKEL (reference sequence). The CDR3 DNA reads TGTGCCAGCAGCCAAGCGGGGGGCACTGAAGCTTTCTTT. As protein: CASSQAGGTEAFF.

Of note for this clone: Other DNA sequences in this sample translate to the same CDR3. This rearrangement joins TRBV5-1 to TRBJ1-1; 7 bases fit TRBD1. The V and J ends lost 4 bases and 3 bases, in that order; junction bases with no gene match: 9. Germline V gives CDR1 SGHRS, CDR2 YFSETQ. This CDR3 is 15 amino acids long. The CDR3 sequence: CASSEDREGDTEAFF. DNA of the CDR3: TGCGCCAGCAGCGAAGACAGGGAAGGGGACACTGAAGCTTTCTTT.

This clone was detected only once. The CDR3 nucleotides read TGTGCCAGCAGTGAGATGGCAAACACCATATATTTT. Its protein is CASSEMANTIYF. V gene TRBV2 combines with J gene TRBJ1-3; D is uncertain. V lost 3 bases to trimming and J lost 6 bases, with 6 bases between them. CDR3 length: 12 residues. CDR1 SNHLY and CDR2 FYNNEI come from the germline V gene.

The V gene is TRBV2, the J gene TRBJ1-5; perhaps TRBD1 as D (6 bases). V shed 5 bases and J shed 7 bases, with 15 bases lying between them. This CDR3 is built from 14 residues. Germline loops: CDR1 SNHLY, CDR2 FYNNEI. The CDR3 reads CASSTDRIGQPQHF. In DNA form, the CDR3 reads TGTGCCAGCAGTACCGACAGGATCGGGCAGCCCCAGCATTTT.

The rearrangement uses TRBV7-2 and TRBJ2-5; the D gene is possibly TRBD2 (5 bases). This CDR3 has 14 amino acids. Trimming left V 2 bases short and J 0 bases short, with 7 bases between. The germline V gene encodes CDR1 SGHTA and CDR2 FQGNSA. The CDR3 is CASSLRRYQETQYF. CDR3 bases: TGTGCCAGCAGCTTAAGGAGGTACCAAGAGACCCAGTACTTC.

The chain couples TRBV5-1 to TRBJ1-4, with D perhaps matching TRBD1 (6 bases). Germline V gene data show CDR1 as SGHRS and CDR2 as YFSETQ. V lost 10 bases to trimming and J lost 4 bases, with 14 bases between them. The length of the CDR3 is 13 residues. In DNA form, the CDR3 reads TGCGCCTCCTCGGACAGTTATAATGAAAAACTGTTTTTT. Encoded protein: CASSDSYNEKLFF.

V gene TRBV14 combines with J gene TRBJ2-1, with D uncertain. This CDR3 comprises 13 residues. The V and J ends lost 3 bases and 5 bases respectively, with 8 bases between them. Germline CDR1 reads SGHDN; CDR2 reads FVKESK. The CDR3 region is CASSQRKNNEQFF. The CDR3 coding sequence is TGTGCCAGCAGCCAGAGAAAGAACAATGAGCAGTTCTTC.

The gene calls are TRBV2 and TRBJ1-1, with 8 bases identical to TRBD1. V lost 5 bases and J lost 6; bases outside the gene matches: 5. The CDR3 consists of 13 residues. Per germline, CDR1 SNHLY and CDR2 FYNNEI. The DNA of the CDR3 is TGTGCCAGCAGTTTACAGGGGGTCGCTGAAGCTTTCTTT. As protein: CASSLQGVAEAFF.

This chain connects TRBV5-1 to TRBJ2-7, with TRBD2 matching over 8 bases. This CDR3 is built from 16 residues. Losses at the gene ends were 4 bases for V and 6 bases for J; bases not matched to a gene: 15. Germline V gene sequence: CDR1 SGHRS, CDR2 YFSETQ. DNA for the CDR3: TGCGCCAGCAGCCGGACTAGCATTTCGGATTCTGTCGAGCAGTACTTC. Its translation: CASSRTSISDSVEQYF.

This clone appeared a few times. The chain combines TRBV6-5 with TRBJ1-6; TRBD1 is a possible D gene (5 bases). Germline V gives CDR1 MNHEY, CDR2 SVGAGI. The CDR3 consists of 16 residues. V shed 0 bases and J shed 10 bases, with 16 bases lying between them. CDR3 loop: CASSYSMAGINSPLHF. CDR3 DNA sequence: TGTGCCAGCAGTTACTCGATGGCAGGGATTAACTCACCCCTCCACTTT.

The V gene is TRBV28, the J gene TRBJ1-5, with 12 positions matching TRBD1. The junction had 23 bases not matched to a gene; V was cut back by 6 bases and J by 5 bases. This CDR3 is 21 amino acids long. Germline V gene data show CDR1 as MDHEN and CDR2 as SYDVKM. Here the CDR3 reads CASRVPRKVWDRGRRDQPQHF. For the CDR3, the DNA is TGTGCCAGCAGGGTCCCGAGGAAGGTCTGGGACAGGGGGCGTAGGGATCAGCCCCAGCATTTT.

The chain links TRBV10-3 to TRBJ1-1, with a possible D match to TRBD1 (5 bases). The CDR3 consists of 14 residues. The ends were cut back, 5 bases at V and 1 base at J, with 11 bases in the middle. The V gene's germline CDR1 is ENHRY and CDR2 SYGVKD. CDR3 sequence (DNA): TGTGCCATCAGTTCACAGGTTCAGAACACTGAAGCTTTCTTT. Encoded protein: CAISSQVQNTEAFF.

CDR3 sequence reads: CASGSSSDRGLTEAFF. In DNA form, the CDR3 reads TGTGCTAGTGGTTCCTCCAGCGACAGGGGATTGACTGAAGCTTTCTTT. This rearrangement joins TRBV12-5 to TRBJ1-1, with TRBD1 matching over 8 bases. V dropped 4 bases and J dropped 5; count of bases not matched to a gene: 12. CDR1 LGHNT and CDR2 FRNRAP come from the germline V gene. The CDR3 totals 16 residues.

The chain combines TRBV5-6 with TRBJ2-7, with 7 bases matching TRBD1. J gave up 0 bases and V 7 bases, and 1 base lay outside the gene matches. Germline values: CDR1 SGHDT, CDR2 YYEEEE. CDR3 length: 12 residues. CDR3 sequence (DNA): TGTGCCAGCGGGACAGTCTCCTACGAGCAGTACTTC. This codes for CASGTVSYEQYF.

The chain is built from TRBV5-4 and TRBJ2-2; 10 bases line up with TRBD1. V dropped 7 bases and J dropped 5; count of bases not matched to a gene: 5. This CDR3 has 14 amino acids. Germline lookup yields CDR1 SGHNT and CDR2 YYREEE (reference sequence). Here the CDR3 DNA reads TGTGCCAGCGGGGACAGGGGTGGGACCGGGGAGCTGTTTTTT. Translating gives CASGDRGGTGELFF.

The CDR3 nucleotides are TGTGCCAGCAGGGGTCTGCGGGGGGCTATCGGGGAGCTGTTTTTT. It is translated as CASRGLRGAIGELFF. This chain uses TRBV2 with TRBJ2-2, with 8 bases aligning to TRBD2. The CDR3 extends over 15 amino acids. Per germline, CDR1 SNHLY and CDR2 FYNNEI. The J segment lost 7 bases and the V segment lost 6 bases, leaving 10 bases of the junction unmatched.

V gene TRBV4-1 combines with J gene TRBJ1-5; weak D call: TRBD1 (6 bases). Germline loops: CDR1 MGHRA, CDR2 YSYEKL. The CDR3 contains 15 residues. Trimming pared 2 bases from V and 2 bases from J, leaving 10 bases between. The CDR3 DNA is TGCGCCAGCAGCCAACCGAACAGGGGCAATCAGCCCCAGCATTTT. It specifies CASSQPNRGNQPQHF.

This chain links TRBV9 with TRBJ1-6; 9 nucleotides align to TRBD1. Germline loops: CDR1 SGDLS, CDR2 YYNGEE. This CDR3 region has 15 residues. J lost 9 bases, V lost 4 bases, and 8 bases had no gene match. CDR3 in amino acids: CASSPGQGLGSPLHF. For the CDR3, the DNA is TGTGCCAGCAGCCCGGGACAGGGTCTGGGTTCACCCCTCCACTTT.

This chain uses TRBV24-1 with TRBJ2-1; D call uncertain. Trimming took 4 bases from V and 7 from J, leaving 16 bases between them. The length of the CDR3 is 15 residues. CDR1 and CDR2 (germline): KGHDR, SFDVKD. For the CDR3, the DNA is TGTGCCACCAGTGAGGGCTTAAACTCGGCGAATGAGCAGTTCTTC. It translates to CATSEGLNSANEQFF.

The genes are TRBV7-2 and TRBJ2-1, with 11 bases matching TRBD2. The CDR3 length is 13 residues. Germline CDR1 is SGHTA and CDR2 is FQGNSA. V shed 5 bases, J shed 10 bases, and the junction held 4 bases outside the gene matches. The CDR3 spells CASSLRTSGEQFF. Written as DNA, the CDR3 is TGTGCCAGCAGCCTCCGGACTAGCGGGGAGCAGTTCTTC.

CDR3 residues: CASSPLTGELFF. The CDR3 DNA follows: TGTGCCAGCAGTCCCCTCACCGGGGAGCTGTTTTTT. V gene TRBV12-3 or TRBV12-4 combines with J gene TRBJ2-2; no firm D call. Trimming left V 5 bases short and J 4 bases short, with 5 bases between. The CDR3 consists of 12 residues.

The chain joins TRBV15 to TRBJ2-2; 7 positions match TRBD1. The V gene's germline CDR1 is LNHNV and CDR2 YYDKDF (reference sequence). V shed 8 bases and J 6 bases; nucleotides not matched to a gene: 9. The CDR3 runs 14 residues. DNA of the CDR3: TGTGCCACCGGTACAGGGGAAAACGCCGGGGAGCTGTTTTTT. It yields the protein CATGTGENAGELFF. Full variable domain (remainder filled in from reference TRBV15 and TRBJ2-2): DAMVIQNPRYQVTQFGKPVTLSCSQTLNHNVMYWYQQKSSQAPKLLFHYYDKDFNNEADTPDNFQSRRPNTSFCFLDIRSPGLGDTAMYLCATGTGENAGELFFGEGSRLTVL.

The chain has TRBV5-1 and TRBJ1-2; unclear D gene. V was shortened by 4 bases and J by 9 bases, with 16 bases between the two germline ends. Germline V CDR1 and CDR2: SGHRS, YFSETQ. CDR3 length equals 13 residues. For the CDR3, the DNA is TGCGCCAGCAGCCGCAAAGAGGGTAGGAGCTACACCTTC. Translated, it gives CASSRKEGRSYTF.

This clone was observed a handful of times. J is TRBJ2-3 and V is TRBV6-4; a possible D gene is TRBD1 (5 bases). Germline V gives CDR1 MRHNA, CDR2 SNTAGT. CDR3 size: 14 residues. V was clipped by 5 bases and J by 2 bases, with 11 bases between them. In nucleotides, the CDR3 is TGTGCCAGCAGTCAGGGTGAGGACACAGATACGCAGTATTTT. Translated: CASSQGEDTDTQYF.

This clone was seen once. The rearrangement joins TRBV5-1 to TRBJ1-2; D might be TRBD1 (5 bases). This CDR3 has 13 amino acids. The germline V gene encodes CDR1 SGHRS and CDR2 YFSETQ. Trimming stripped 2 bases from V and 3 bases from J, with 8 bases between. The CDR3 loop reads CASSFLGDYGYTF. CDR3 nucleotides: TGCGCCAGCAGCTTCTTAGGGGACTATGGCTACACCTTC. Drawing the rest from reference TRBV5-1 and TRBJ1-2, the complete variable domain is KAGVTQTPRYLIKTRGQQVTLSCSPISGHRSVSWYQQTPGQGLQFLFEYFSETQRNKGNFPGRFSGRQFSNSRSEMNVSTLELGDSALYLCASSFLGDYGYTFGSGTRLTVV.

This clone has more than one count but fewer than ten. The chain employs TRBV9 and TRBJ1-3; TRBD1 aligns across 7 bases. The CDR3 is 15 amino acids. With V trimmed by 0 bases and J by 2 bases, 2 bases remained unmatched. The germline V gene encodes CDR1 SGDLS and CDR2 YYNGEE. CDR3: CASSVGQGAGNTIYF. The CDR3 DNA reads TGTGCCAGCAGCGTAGGGCAGGGGGCTGGAAACACCATATATTTT.